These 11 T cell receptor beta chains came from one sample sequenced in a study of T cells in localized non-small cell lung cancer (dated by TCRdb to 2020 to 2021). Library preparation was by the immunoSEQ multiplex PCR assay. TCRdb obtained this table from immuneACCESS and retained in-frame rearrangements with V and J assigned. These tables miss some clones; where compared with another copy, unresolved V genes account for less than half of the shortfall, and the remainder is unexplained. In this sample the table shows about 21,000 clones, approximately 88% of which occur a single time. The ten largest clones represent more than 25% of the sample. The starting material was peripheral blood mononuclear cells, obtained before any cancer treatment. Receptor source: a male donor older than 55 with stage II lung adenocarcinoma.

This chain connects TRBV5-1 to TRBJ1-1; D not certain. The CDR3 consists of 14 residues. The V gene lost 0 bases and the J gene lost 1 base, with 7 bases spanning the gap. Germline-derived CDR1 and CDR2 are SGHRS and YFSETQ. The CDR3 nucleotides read TGCGCCAGCAGCTTGGTTGTGGGGAACACTGAAGCTTTCTTT. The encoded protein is CASSLVVGNTEAFF.

The CDR3 nucleotides are TGCAGCGTTCAGGGTCCCGGGGAGCTGTTTTTT. Its translation is CSVQGPGELFF. The V and J genes are TRBV29-1 and TRBJ2-2, with a weak D call TRBD1 (5 bases). Germline loops: CDR1 SQVTM, CDR2 ANQGSEA. This CDR3 contains 11 residues. V lost 5 bases to trimming and J lost 6 bases, with 7 bases between them.

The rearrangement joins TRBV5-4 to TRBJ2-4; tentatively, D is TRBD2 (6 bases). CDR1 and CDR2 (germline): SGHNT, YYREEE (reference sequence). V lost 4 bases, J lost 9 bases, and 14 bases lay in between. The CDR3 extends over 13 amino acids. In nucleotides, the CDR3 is TGTGCCAGCAGCCTCCCTACCGGGGGCATTCAGTACTTC. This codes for CASSLPTGGIQYF.

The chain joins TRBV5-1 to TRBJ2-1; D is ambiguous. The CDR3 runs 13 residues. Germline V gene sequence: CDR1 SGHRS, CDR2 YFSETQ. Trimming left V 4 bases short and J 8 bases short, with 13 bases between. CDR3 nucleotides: TGCGCCAGCAGCCCCCTGGTTGAGGATGAGCAGTTCTTC. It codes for CASSPLVEDEQFF.

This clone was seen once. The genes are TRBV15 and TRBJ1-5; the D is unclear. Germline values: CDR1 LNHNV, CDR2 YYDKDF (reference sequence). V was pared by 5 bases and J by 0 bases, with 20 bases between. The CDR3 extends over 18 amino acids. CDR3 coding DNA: TGTGCCACCAGCCCCGACGGGAGGGCCTCTTATAGCAATCAGCCCCAGCATTTT. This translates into CATSPDGRASYSNQPQHF.

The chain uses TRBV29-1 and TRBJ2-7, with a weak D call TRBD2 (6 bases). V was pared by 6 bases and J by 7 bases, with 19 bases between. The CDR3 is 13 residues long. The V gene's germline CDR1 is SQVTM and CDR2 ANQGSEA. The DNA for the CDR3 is TGCAGCGTCCTCCGGGGCGGCGCGGGAGAGCAGTACTTC. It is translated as CSVLRGGAGEQYF.

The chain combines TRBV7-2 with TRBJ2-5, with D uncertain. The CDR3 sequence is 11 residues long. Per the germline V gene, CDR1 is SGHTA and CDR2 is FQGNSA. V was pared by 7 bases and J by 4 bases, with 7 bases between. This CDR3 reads CASTIRETQYF. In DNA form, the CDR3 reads TGTGCCAGCACCATAAGAGAGACCCAGTACTTC.

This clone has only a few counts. The CDR3 DNA reads TGTGCCAGCACCCCCGGGGACCAAGAGACCCAGTACTTC. Translating it yields CASTPGDQETQYF. The chain combines TRBV7-9 with TRBJ2-5, with a possible D match to TRBD2 (5 bases). The CDR3 has 13 residues. With 7 bases removed from V and 0 bases from J, the gap between germline ends came to 9 bases. Germline V gene lookup returns CDR1 SEHNR and CDR2 FQNEAQ (reference sequence).

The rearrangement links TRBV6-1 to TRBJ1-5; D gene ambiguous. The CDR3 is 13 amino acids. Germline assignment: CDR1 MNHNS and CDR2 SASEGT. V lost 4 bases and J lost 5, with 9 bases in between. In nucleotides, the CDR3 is TGTGCCAGCAGTGGTGAGCAAGATCAGCCCCAGCATTTT. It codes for CASSGEQDQPQHF.

CDR3 region: CASSAGGVGNEQFF. The CDR3 DNA is TGCGCCAGCAGTGCTGGGGGAGTGGGGAATGAGCAGTTCTTC. The J gene is TRBJ2-1, the V gene TRBV10-1, with D perhaps assigned TRBD1 or TRBD2 (5 bases each). Germline CDR1 and CDR2: WNHNN and SYGVQD (reference sequence). Trimming removed 4 bases from V and 7 bases from J, with 14 bases in between. This CDR3 has 14 residues.

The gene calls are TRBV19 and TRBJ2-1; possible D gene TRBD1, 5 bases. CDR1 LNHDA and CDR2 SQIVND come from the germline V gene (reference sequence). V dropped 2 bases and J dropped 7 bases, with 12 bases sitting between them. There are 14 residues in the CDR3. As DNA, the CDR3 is TGTGCCAGTAGTATATTAGGGGTTGGGAATGAGCAGTTCTTC. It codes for CASSILGVGNEQFF.